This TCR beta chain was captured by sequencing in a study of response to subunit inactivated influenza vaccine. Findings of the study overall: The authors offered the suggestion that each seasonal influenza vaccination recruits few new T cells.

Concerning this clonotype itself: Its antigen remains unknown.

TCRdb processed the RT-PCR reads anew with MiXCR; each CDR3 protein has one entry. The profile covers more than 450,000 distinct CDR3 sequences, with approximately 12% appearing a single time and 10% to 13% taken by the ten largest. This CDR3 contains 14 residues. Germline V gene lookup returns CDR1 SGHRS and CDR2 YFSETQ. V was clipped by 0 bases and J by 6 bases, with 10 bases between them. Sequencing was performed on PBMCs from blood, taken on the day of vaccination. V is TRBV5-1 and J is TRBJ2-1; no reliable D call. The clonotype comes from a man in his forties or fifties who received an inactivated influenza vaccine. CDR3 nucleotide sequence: TGCGCCAGCAGCTTGGTGCCAGGTCTCAATGAGCAGTTCTTC. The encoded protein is CASSLVPGLNEQFF.